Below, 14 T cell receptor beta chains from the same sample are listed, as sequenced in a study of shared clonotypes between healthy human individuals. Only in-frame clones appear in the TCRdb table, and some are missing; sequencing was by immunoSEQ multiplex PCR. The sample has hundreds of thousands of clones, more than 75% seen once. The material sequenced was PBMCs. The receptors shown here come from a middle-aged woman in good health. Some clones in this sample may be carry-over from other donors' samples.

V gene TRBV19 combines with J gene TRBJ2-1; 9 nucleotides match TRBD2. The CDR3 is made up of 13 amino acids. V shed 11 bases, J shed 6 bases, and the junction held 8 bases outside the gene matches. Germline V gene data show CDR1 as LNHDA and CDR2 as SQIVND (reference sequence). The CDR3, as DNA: TGTGCCTCTAGCGGGGAGGGAGGCAATGAGCAGTTCTTC. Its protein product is CASSGEGGNEQFF.

CDR3 sequence reads: CASGDYLGLAGGSYEQYF. The CDR3 bases are TGCGCCAGCGGCGACTACCTCGGACTAGCGGGAGGATCCTACGAGCAGTACTTC. The J gene is TRBJ2-7, the V gene TRBV4-1; 14 bases map to TRBD2. J gave up 1 base and V 8 bases, and 13 bases lay outside the gene matches. Germline V gives CDR1 MGHRA, CDR2 YSYEKL. There are 18 residues in the CDR3.

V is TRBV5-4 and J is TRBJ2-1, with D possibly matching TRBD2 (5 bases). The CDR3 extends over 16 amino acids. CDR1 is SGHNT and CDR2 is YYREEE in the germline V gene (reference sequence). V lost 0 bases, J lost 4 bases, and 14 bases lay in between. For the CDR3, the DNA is TGTGCCAGCAGCTTGGGGGTACCAGGAGGATACAATGAGCAGTTCTTC. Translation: CASSLGVPGGYNEQFF.

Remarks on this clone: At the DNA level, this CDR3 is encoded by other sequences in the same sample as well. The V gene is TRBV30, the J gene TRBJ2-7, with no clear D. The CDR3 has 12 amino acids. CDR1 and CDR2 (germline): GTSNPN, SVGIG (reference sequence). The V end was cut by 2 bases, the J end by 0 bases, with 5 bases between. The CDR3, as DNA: TGTGCCTGGAGTTTGGGCTCCTACGAGCAGTACTTC. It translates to CAWSLGSYEQYF.

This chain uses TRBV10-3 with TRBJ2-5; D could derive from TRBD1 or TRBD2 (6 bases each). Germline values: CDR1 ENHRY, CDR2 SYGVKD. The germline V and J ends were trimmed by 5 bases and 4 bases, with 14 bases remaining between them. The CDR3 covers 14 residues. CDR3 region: CAISSGAGGETQYF. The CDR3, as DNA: TGTGCCATCAGTTCGGGGGCAGGAGGAGAGACCCAGTACTTC.

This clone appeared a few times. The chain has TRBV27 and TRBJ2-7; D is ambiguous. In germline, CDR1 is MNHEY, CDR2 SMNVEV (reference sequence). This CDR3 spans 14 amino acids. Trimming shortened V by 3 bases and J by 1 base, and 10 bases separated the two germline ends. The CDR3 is CASSFEDGSYEQYF. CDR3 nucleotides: TGTGCCAGCAGTTTCGAGGACGGATCCTACGAGCAGTACTTC.

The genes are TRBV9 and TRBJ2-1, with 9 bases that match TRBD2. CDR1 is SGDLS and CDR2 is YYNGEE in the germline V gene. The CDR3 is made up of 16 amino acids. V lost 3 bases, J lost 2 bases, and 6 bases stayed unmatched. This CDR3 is CASSAQAGGPYNEQFF. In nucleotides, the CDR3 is TGTGCCAGCAGCGCGCAAGCGGGAGGCCCCTACAATGAGCAGTTCTTC.

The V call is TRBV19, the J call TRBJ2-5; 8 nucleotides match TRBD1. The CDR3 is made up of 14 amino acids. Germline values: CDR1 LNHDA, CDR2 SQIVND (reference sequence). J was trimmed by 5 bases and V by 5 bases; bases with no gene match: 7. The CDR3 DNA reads TGTGCCAGTAGTCCGGGCCGGGACAGGGAGACCCAGTACTTC. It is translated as CASSPGRDRETQYF. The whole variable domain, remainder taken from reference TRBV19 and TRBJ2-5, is DGGITQSPKYLFRKEGQNVTLSCEQNLNHDAMYWYRQDPGQGLRLIYYSQIVNDFQKGDIAEGYSVSREKKESFPLTVTSAQKNPTAFYLCASSPGRDRETQYFGPGTRLLVL.

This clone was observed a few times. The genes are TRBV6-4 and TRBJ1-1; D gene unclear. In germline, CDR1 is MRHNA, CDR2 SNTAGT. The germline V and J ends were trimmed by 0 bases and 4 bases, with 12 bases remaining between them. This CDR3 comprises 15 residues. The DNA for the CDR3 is TGTGCCAGCAGTGACTCTGACCCTAGTATCACTGAAGCTTTCTTT. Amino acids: CASSDSDPSITEAFF.

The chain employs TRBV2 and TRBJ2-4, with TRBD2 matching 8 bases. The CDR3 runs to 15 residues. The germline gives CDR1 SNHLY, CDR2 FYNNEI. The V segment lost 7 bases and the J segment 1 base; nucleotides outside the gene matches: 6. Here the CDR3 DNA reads TGTGCCAGCACGGGGGGGGCCGTGGCCAAAAACATTCAGTACTTC. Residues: CASTGGAVAKNIQYF.

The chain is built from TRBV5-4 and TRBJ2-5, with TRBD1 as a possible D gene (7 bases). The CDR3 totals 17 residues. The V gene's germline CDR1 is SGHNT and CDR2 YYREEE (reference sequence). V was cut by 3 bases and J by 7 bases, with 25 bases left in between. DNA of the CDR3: TGTGCCAGCAGCTCGGGGGCAGGGGGACCACACCTTGGGACCCAGTACTTC. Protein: CASSSGAGGPHLGTQYF.

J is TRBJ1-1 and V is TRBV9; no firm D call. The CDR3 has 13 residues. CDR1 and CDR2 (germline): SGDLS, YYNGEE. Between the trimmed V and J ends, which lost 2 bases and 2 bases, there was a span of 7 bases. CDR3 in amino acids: CASSVQINTEAFF. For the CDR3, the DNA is TGTGCCAGCAGCGTGCAGATCAACACTGAAGCTTTCTTT.

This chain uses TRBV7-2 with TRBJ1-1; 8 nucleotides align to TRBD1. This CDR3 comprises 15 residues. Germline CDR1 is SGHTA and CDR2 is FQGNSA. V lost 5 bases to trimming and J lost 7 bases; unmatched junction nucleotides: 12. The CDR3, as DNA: TGTGCCAGCAGCCCCCGGACAGGGAGGGGCTTTGAAGCTTTCTTT. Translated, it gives CASSPRTGRGFEAFF.

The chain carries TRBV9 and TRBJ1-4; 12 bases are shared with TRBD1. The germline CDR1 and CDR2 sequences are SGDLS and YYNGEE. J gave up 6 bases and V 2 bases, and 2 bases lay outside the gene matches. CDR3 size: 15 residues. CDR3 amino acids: CASSVGDRGHEKLFF. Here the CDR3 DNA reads TGTGCCAGCAGCGTTGGGGACAGGGGGCATGAAAAACTGTTTTTT. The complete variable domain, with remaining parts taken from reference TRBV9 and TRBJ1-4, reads DSGVTQTPKHLITATGQRVTLRCSPRSGDLSVYWYQQSLDQGLQFLIQYYNGEERAKGNILERFSAQQFPDLHSELNLSSLELGDSALYFCASSVGDRGHEKLFFGSGTQLSVL.